This T cell receptor (beta chain) was observed in a study of T cell responses to AZD1222 COVID-19 vaccine. Comment on this clone: Its antigen is unidentified.

Study findings and constraints: Per reports, nearly half of all spike-specific TCRs target regions that are unmutated in variants. Spike-specific TCR repertoires showed rising breadth and depth after two AZD1222 doses. Seropositivity was recorded at baseline in only a handful of AZD1222 recipients. Among vaccine-associated CD4 TCRs, coverage spanned spike, with dominance at 160-218 and 743-854.

TCRdb's table, derived via immunoSEQ multiplex PCR, lists solely in-frame clones and lacks some. This table holds 110,000 to 150,000 clones, 92% found once. This receptor was identified in an adult in good health. Sample: peripheral blood, taken on day 0 of AZD1222 vaccination.

Here the CDR3 reads CASSQSQYRGRNQPQHF. DNA for the CDR3: TGCGCCAGCAGTCAATCCCAATACAGGGGGAGGAATCAGCCCCAGCATTTT. The gene calls are TRBV23-1 and TRBJ1-5; 8 bases line up with TRBD1. TRBV23-1 is an open reading frame, and its role is uncertain. The CDR3 contains 17 residues. J lost 4 bases, V lost 0 bases, and 8 bases had no gene match.